Listed below are T cell receptor beta chains from one sample, sequenced in a study of Graves' ophthalmopathy and Graves' hyperthyroidism. TCRdb reprocessed the multiplex PCR reads with MiXCR, giving one entry per CDR3 protein. The table shows a few hundred thousand distinct CDR3 sequences, with approximately 17% occurring only once. Sequencing was performed on peripheral blood. The origin of the receptors is an adult woman with stable Graves' hyperthyroidism. Each CDR3 is given with its conserved first and last residue. Each record gives: D gene, J gene, clone size, V gene, CDR3 DNA, CDR3 protein. A D gene is named only where the DNA matches it firmly. Clone size is stated in some rows and not others, as once, few, many or a class when expanded.

D gene: NA
J gene: TRBJ1-6
clone size: many
V gene: TRBV28
CDR3 DNA: TGTGCCAGCAGTCTCTTCACCTCCAATTCACCCCTCCACTTT
CDR3 protein: CASSLFTSNSPLHF

D gene: NA
J gene: TRBJ1-2
clone size: many
V gene: TRBV6-1
CDR3 DNA: TGTGCCAGCAGGGTCTGGGGAGGACCAGCGGTCTATGGCTACACCTTC
CDR3 protein: CASRVWGGPAVYGYTF

D gene: NA
J gene: TRBJ1-2
clone size: many
V gene: TRBV19
CDR3 DNA: TGTGCCAGTAGAGAGAGGGCTAACTATGGCTACACCTTC
CDR3 protein: CASRERANYGYTF

D gene: NA
J gene: TRBJ1-1
clone size: many
V gene: TRBV6-1
CDR3 DNA: TGTGCCAGCAGTGAGGCCCAGGGACCCGAAGCTTTCTTT
CDR3 protein: CASSEAQGPEAFF

D gene: TRBD1
J gene: TRBJ2-5
clone size: many
V gene: TRBV5-1
CDR3 DNA: TGCGCCAGCAGCTTGGACACAGGGGGCCAAGAGACCCAGTACTTC
CDR3 protein: CASSLDTGGQETQYF

D gene: NA
J gene: TRBJ1-5
clone size: many
V gene: TRBV12-3/TRBV12-4
CDR3 DNA: TGTGCCAGCAGTTTAGGCCTGTGGGCTACCAATCAGCCCCAGCATTTT
CDR3 protein: CASSLGLWATNQPQHF

D gene: TRBD1
J gene: TRBJ1-5
clone size: NA
V gene: TRBV6-1
CDR3 DNA: TGTGCCTGCAGTAAACAGGGGGCTATCAAACAGCCCCAGCATTTT
CDR3 protein: CACSKQGAIKQPQHF

D gene: TRBD1
J gene: TRBJ1-5
clone size: NA
V gene: TRBV4-1
CDR3 DNA: TGCGCCAGCAGCCACCAACCTGGTCGGGACAGAACTCAGCCCCAGCATTTT
CDR3 protein: CASSHQPGRDRTQPQHF

D gene: NA
J gene: TRBJ1-2
clone size: once
V gene: TRBV11-1
CDR3 DNA: TGTGCCAGCAGCTTAGCGGTGGTTCTGAACTATGGCTACACCTTC
CDR3 protein: CASSLAVVLNYGYTF

D gene: TRBD1
J gene: TRBJ1-1
clone size: NA
V gene: TRBV24-1
CDR3 DNA: TGTGCCACCAGTGATCCCCGGGTCAGGGGGGGTGATGCTTTCTTT
CDR3 protein: CATSDPRVRGGDAFF

D gene: NA
J gene: TRBJ1-6
clone size: few
V gene: TRBV6-5
CDR3 DNA: TGTGCCAGCAGTTACATATCGGATTCACCCCTCCACTTT
CDR3 protein: CASSYISDSPLHF

D gene: NA
J gene: TRBJ1-2
clone size: many
V gene: TRBV30
CDR3 DNA: TGTGCCTGGACGGTGGCGTTAGCGGAATTCAACTATGGCTACACCTTC
CDR3 protein: CAWTVALAEFNYGYTF

D gene: NA
J gene: TRBJ1-2
clone size: many
V gene: TRBV10-3
CDR3 DNA: TGTGCCATCAGTGAGTCCGAACAAGAGGGCTACACCTTC
CDR3 protein: CAISESEQEGYTF

D gene: NA
J gene: TRBJ1-1
clone size: many
V gene: TRBV5-5
CDR3 DNA: TGTGCCAGCAGCCTGAGCACACCGAACACTGAAGCTTTCTTT
CDR3 protein: CASSLSTPNTEAFF

D gene: NA
J gene: TRBJ2-7
clone size: many
V gene: TRBV29-1
CDR3 DNA: TGCAGCGTTGAAGGGGCAGGGAATTCCTACGAGCAGTACTTC
CDR3 protein: CSVEGAGNSYEQYF

D gene: TRBD2
J gene: TRBJ2-3
clone size: few
V gene: TRBV20-1
CDR3 DNA: TGCAGTGCTAATAGACTAGCGGGAGGATCAGATACGAAGTATTTT
CDR3 protein: CSANRLAGGSDTKYF

D gene: NA
J gene: TRBJ2-7
clone size: many
V gene: TRBV27
CDR3 DNA: TGTGCCAGCAGTTCCGACCACCGCTCCGAGCAGTACTTC
CDR3 protein: CASSSDHRSEQYF

D gene: NA
J gene: TRBJ1-5
clone size: many
V gene: TRBV30
CDR3 DNA: TGTGCCTGGAGTGTAGACAATAGCAATCAGCCCCAGCATTTT
CDR3 protein: CAWSVDNSNQPQHF

D gene: NA
J gene: TRBJ1-1
clone size: many
V gene: TRBV7-8
CDR3 DNA: TGTGCCAGCAGCTTAGGTCGGAGCAAAGGAGCTTTCTTT
CDR3 protein: CASSLGRSKGAFF

D gene: NA
J gene: TRBJ2-7
clone size: many
V gene: TRBV6-2/TRBV6-3
CDR3 DNA: TGTGCCAGCAGTTACTCTCTTTCGGGGCCCAACTCCTACGAGCAGTACTTC
CDR3 protein: CASSYSLSGPNSYEQYF

D gene: TRBD2
J gene: TRBJ2-4
clone size: many
V gene: TRBV20-1
CDR3 DNA: TGCAGTGCTAGAGACTTCGGGACTATCAAAGCCAAAAACATTCAGTACTTC
CDR3 protein: CSARDFGTIKAKNIQYF

D gene: NA
J gene: TRBJ2-7
clone size: few
V gene: TRBV28
CDR3 DNA: TGTGCCTTCCTCGCCCGGGGAGCCTACTCCTACGAGCAGTACTTC
CDR3 protein: CAFLARGAYSYEQYF

D gene: TRBD1
J gene: TRBJ1-2
clone size: NA
V gene: TRBV11-1
CDR3 DNA: TGTGCCAGCAGCTTAGACAGGGGGCGCAGCCGAGACTATGGCTACACCTTC
CDR3 protein: CASSLDRGRSRDYGYTF

D gene: TRBD1
J gene: TRBJ2-2
clone size: many
V gene: TRBV12-3/TRBV12-4
CDR3 DNA: TGTGCCAGCAGCTGGACAGGGCTCACCGGGGAGCTGTTTTTT
CDR3 protein: CASSWTGLTGELFF

D gene: TRBD1
J gene: TRBJ1-2
clone size: NA
V gene: TRBV11-2
CDR3 DNA: TGTGCCAGCAGCCTCCTATCGGGACAGGGCCGAAAAGGCTACACCTTC
CDR3 protein: CASSLLSGQGRKGYTF

D gene: TRBD1
J gene: TRBJ2-3
clone size: few
V gene: TRBV18
CDR3 DNA: TGTGCCAGCTCACCGGGACAGTCTAACACAGATACGCAGTATTTT
CDR3 protein: CASSPGQSNTDTQYF

D gene: NA
J gene: TRBJ2-2
clone size: many
V gene: TRBV9
CDR3 DNA: TGTGCCAGCACCCCTTGGGGGTCCGGGGAGCTGTTTTTT
CDR3 protein: CASTPWGSGELFF

D gene: NA
J gene: TRBJ2-3
clone size: many
V gene: TRBV12-3/TRBV12-4
CDR3 DNA: TGTGCCAGCAGGCGCACAGATACGCAGTATTTT
CDR3 protein: CASRRTDTQYF

D gene: TRBD1
J gene: TRBJ1-5
clone size: many
V gene: TRBV4-2
CDR3 DNA: TGTGCCAGCAGCCAAGATCCGGACAGGCGTAATCAGCCCCAGCATTTT
CDR3 protein: CASSQDPDRRNQPQHF

D gene: NA
J gene: TRBJ1-3
clone size: NA
V gene: TRBV11-2
CDR3 DNA: TGTGCCAGCAGCTTAGTTGGGACATATGGAAACACCATATATTTT
CDR3 protein: CASSLVGTYGNTIYF

D gene: NA
J gene: TRBJ2-7
clone size: many
V gene: TRBV10-3
CDR3 DNA: TGTGCCACCGAGTCGGGCCTTCTCTACGAGCAGTACTTC
CDR3 protein: CATESGLLYEQYF

D gene: NA
J gene: TRBJ1-2
clone size: many
V gene: TRBV4-1
CDR3 DNA: TGCGCCAGCAGCCAAGATGAGACAGTCAATAACTATGGCTACACCTTC
CDR3 protein: CASSQDETVNNYGYTF

D gene: NA
J gene: TRBJ2-7
clone size: many
V gene: TRBV15
CDR3 DNA: TGTGCCACCAGCAGAGAACCGTCCTACGAGCAGTACTTC
CDR3 protein: CATSREPSYEQYF

D gene: NA
J gene: TRBJ2-5
clone size: many
V gene: TRBV10-3
CDR3 DNA: TGTGCCATCAGTGCCGCGGGCAGGGAAGAGACCCAGTACTTC
CDR3 protein: CAISAAGREETQYF

D gene: TRBD2
J gene: TRBJ2-7
clone size: NA
V gene: TRBV4-2
CDR3 DNA: TGTGCCAGCAGCCAAGCTATAAGCGGGAGGGCCGGCGAGCAGTACTTC
CDR3 protein: CASSQAISGRAGEQYF

D gene: TRBD1
J gene: TRBJ2-7
clone size: many
V gene: TRBV6-1
CDR3 DNA: TGTGCCAGCAGAGGGGGCGACGAGCAGTACTTC
CDR3 protein: CASRGGDEQYF

D gene: TRBD1
J gene: TRBJ2-7
clone size: many
V gene: TRBV20-1
CDR3 DNA: TGCAGTGCTAGAGATCGGCAGGGGGCTCGTCACGAGCAGTACTTC
CDR3 protein: CSARDRQGARHEQYF

D gene: TRBD1
J gene: TRBJ2-5
clone size: many
V gene: TRBV27
CDR3 DNA: TGTGCCAGCAGTGCAGGACAGGGGGCAGGGGAGACCCAGTACTTC
CDR3 protein: CASSAGQGAGETQYF

D gene: NA
J gene: TRBJ2-2
clone size: many
V gene: TRBV6-2/TRBV6-3
CDR3 DNA: TGTGCCAGCAGTTACTCCCCTCAGGGACCGCACACCGGGGAGCTGTTTTTT
CDR3 protein: CASSYSPQGPHTGELFF

D gene: NA
J gene: TRBJ2-7
clone size: many
V gene: TRBV18
CDR3 DNA: TGTGCCAGCTCACCGGAACTAGCAAGATACGAGCAGTACTTC
CDR3 protein: CASSPELARYEQYF

D gene: NA
J gene: TRBJ1-3
clone size: many
V gene: TRBV11-2
CDR3 DNA: TGTGCCAGCAGCTTACTTCGGGGATCTGGAAACACCATATATTTT
CDR3 protein: CASSLLRGSGNTIYF

D gene: TRBD1
J gene: TRBJ1-1
clone size: many
V gene: TRBV5-1
CDR3 DNA: TGCGCCAGCAGCCTAAAAGACTCCGGGACAGGGAGGATTACTGCTGAAGCTTTCTTT
CDR3 protein: CASSLKDSGTGRITAEAFF

D gene: NA
J gene: TRBJ1-5
clone size: many
V gene: TRBV2
CDR3 DNA: TGTGCCAGCAGTGAATCTGGTGTCGAGTGGGGCCAGCCCCAGCATTTT
CDR3 protein: CASSESGVEWGQPQHF

D gene: NA
J gene: TRBJ2-7
clone size: many
V gene: TRBV12-3/TRBV12-4
CDR3 DNA: TGTGCCAGCACAGGGCCATACTCCTACGAGCAGTACTTC
CDR3 protein: CASTGPYSYEQYF

D gene: TRBD1
J gene: TRBJ1-1
clone size: NA
V gene: TRBV20-1
CDR3 DNA: TGCAGCCAGGGGGGGCTGGTTGGCACTGAAGCTTTCTTT
CDR3 protein: CSQGGLVGTEAFF

D gene: TRBD1
J gene: TRBJ2-7
clone size: many
V gene: TRBV7-2
CDR3 DNA: TGTGCCAGCAGCTTAGATGGGACAGGGGGCTACGAGCAGTACTTC
CDR3 protein: CASSLDGTGGYEQYF

D gene: NA
J gene: TRBJ2-5
clone size: many
V gene: TRBV5-1
CDR3 DNA: TGCGCCAGCAGCTCCGGACGTCACCAAGAGACCCAGTACTTC
CDR3 protein: CASSSGRHQETQYF

D gene: NA
J gene: TRBJ2-7
clone size: many
V gene: TRBV12-3/TRBV12-4
CDR3 DNA: TGTGCCAGCAGTTTAGGGACAGAAGTATCCTACGAGCAGTACTTC
CDR3 protein: CASSLGTEVSYEQYF

D gene: NA
J gene: TRBJ1-2
clone size: many
V gene: TRBV20-1
CDR3 DNA: TGCAGTGCCCCGACAGGAGCGAGCTATGGCTACACCTTC
CDR3 protein: CSAPTGASYGYTF

D gene: NA
J gene: TRBJ2-2
clone size: few
V gene: TRBV5-1
CDR3 DNA: TGCGCCAGCAGATTCAGGACGCCATTGAACACCGGGGAGCTGTTTTTT
CDR3 protein: CASRFRTPLNTGELFF

D gene: NA
J gene: TRBJ2-7
clone size: many
V gene: TRBV5-1
CDR3 DNA: TGCGCCAGCAGCTTTGCGGGGGCTGGGGAGCAGTACTTC
CDR3 protein: CASSFAGAGEQYF

D gene: NA
J gene: TRBJ2-1
clone size: few
V gene: TRBV11-2
CDR3 DNA: TGTGCCAGCAGCTCCCCCGGGGGGCGAGTCTACAATGAGCAGTTCTTC
CDR3 protein: CASSSPGGRVYNEQFF

D gene: NA
J gene: TRBJ2-7
clone size: NA
V gene: TRBV20-1
CDR3 DNA: TGCAGTGCTAGAGATCGGCTCGGTAACTACGATCAGTACTTC
CDR3 protein: CSARDRLGNYDQYF

D gene: NA
J gene: TRBJ2-5
clone size: NA
V gene: TRBV10-3
CDR3 DNA: TGTGCCATCAGTGATACGACATCCCCAGAGGAGACCCAGTACTTC
CDR3 protein: CAISDTTSPEETQYF

D gene: NA
J gene: TRBJ2-4
clone size: many
V gene: TRBV6-1
CDR3 DNA: TGTGCCGTCACTGCTAGACTCAGGGAAAACATTCAGTACTTC
CDR3 protein: CAVTARLRENIQYF

D gene: NA
J gene: TRBJ2-7
clone size: once
V gene: TRBV9
CDR3 DNA: TGTGCCAGCAGCCCGGTAGGGGAAGGCTACGAGCAGTACTTC
CDR3 protein: CASSPVGEGYEQYF